The T cell receptor (beta chain) described here comes from a study of cytomegalovirus exposure and HLA in healthy donors. Points from the study as a whole: V- and J-gene trimming of TCR beta was linked (in a later analysis) to a missense DCLRE1C variant. Generally TCR sequences proved uncommon, though certain public TCRs appeared in numerous donors. A classifier reportedly called cytomegalovirus status with high sensitivity and specificity.

60 Vbeta and 13 Jbeta primers were used in PCR. Generated by immunoSEQ multiplex PCR, the TCRdb table keeps only in-frame clones and is missing some. The sample holds 110,000 to 150,000 clones; around 75% are singletons and the top ten take around 4.2%. V lost 6 bases and J lost 5; bases outside the gene matches: 16. The CDR3 consists of 19 residues. Germline assignment: CDR1 MNHEY and CDR2 SMNVEV (reference sequence). For this clone: Its target is not known.

Sequenced material: PBMCs. This clonotype was sampled from a man aged 60 to 75 in good health and CMV-seronegative. The genes are TRBV27 and TRBJ2-5; TRBD2 matches at 15 bases. In DNA form, the CDR3 reads TGTGCCAGCAGCCTGGGACTAGCGGGAGGAGGAACTCAAATTGAGACCCAGTACTTC. Its protein is CASSLGLAGGGTQIETQYF.